What follows is one TCR beta chain and its context. What it binds is unknown. The assay was immunoSEQ multiplex PCR, and TCRdb's table has in-frame clones only and misses some. Here the sample spans around 2.1 million clones, 90% to 96% being singletons. These data are taken from a study of shared clonotypes between healthy human individuals. General observations from the study: Researchers sampled blood only, noting tissue repertoires likely differ. On the whole, naive subsets had larger estimated richness than memory subsets had. Some clonotypes were shared by all four sorted-subset donors, while others were not shared. The non-shared ones had lower generation probabilities than the shared ones.

V dropped 7 bases and J dropped 5 bases, with 18 bases sitting between them. The CDR3 totals 14 residues. Germline CDR1 SNHLY, CDR2 FYNNEI. The receptor comes from a man younger than 35 in good health. What was sequenced was naive CD4+ T cells sorted from blood. Subset here: CD45RA+ positively selected. The J gene is TRBJ2-7, the V gene TRBV2; weak D call: TRBD2 (5 bases). CDR3 amino acids: CASIMRAIGNEQYF. The CDR3 DNA is TGTGCCAGCATCATGAGGGCTATAGGTAACGAGCAGTACTTC.